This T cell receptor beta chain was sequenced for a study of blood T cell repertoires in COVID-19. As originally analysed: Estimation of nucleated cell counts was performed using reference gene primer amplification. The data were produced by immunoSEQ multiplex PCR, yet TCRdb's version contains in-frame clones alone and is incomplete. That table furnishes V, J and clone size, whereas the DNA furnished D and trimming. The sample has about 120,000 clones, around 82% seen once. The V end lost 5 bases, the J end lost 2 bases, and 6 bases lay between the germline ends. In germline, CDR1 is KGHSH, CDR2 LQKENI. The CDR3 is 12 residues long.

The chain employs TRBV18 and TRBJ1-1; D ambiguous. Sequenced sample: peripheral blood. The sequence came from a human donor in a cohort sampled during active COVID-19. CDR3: CASSTLNTEAFF. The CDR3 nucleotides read TGTGCCAGCTCAACTTTAAACACTGAAGCTTTCTTT.